This TCR beta chain stems from a study of shared clonotypes between healthy human individuals. Study conclusions and caveats: Memory subsets generally showed smaller estimated richness than naive subsets did.

The study separated CD4+ cells into CD45RA+ naive and CD45RA-negative memory subsets. Germline CDR1 LGHNA, CDR2 YNFKEQ. V dropped 3 bases and J dropped 1 base, with 22 bases sitting between them. The length of the CDR3 is 19 residues. The data were produced by immunoSEQ multiplex PCR, yet TCRdb's version contains in-frame clones alone and is incomplete. The sample includes approximately 2.1 million clones, roughly 93% of them seen just once. Comments on this clone: Its antigen is unidentified.

The chain recombines TRBV4-2 with TRBJ1-5, with D perhaps TRBD1 (6 bases). The sample comprised naive CD4+ T cells from PBMCs. The subset was: CD45RA+ positively selected. The TCR sequence derives from a man aged 18 to 29 in good health. Some clones in this sample may be carry-over from other donors' samples. CDR3 sequence (DNA): TGTGCCAGCAGCCAGCGCGGGGGCCTCACAGATGGGAGCAATCAGCCCCAGCATTTT. It translates to CASSQRGGLTDGSNQPQHF.